This T cell receptor beta chain was identified during a study of healthy donors' naive CD4 and CD8 T cells. Study outcomes and limitations: CDR3 charge plus V and J genes appeared to account for roughly 12% of CD4/CD8 variance. Chains were not paired, since alpha and beta were sequenced in bulk.

Remarks on this clonotype: Its antigen remains unidentified. At one boundary the junction diverges from the germline segment, which might be a read error.

TCR libraries were built from 500 to 600 ng of total RNA by linear amplification. TCRdb reprocessed the reads with MiXCR, giving one entry per CDR3 protein. Of approximately 200,000 distinct CDR3 sequences in the sample, 74% were seen once. There are 13 residues in the CDR3. Germline lookup yields CDR1 MNHEY and CDR2 SVGAGI. This receptor was taken from a pool of human donors in good health; the sample pools cells from several healthy donors. Sequences were obtained from naive CD4+ and CD8+ T cells sorted from blood, pooled from several donors. The V call is TRBV6-5, the J call TRBJ2-7; D remains ambiguous. The CDR3 spells CASSPGRSCEQYF. The CDR3 nucleotides are TGTGCCAGCAGTCCAGGACGGTCCTGCGAGCAGTACTTC.